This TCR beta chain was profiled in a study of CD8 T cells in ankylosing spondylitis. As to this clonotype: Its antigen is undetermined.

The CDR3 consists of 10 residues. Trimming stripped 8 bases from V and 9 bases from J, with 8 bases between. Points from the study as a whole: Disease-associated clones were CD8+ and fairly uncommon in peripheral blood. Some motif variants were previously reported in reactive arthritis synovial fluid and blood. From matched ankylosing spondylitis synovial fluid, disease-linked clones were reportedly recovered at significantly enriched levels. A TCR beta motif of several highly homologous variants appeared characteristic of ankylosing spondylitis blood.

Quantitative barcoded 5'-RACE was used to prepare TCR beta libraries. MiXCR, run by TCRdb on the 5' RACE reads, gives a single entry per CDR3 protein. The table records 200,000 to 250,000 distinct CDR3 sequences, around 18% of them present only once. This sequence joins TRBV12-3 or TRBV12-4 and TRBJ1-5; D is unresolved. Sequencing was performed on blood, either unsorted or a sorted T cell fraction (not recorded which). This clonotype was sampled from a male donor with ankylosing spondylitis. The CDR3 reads CASGLSPQHF. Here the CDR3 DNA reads TGTGCCAGCGGCTTATCGCCCCAGCATTTT.